The 21 T cell receptor beta chains below all came from one sample that was sequenced in a study of human T cells and chemical hapten exposure. TCRdb fed the RACE reads into MiXCR, producing one record per CDR3 protein. The data contain more than 150,000 distinct CDR3 sequences, about 25% of them singletons. As for time point: patch test 3, about 24 weeks after DPC sensitization. Treatment in this sample: therapeutic diphenylcyclopropenone sensitization with weekly scalp DPC. Sequencing was performed on whole blood, taken in connection with sensitization to the hapten diphenylcyclopropenone (DPC). Receptors were obtained from a woman in her thirties or forties with alopecia areata. Some clones in this sample may be carry-over from other donors' samples.

This clonotype showed up many times. The J gene is TRBJ2-1, the V gene TRBV27; D is tentatively TRBD1 or TRBD2 (5 bases each). Germline values: CDR1 MNHEY, CDR2 SMNVEV (reference sequence). This CDR3 contains 11 residues. V lost 6 bases, J lost 14 bases, and 14 bases lay in between. As DNA, the CDR3 is TGTGCCAGCAGCCCAGGACTGGGGGAGTTCTTC. It codes for CASSPGLGEFF.

The J gene is TRBJ2-7, the V gene TRBV7-3; D might be TRBD1 or TRBD2, each matching 5 bases. From germline, CDR1 is SGHTA and CDR2 FQGTGA. This CDR3 has 13 residues. V dropped 2 bases and J dropped 6 bases, with 11 bases sitting between them. The CDR3 region is CASSLQGDPEQYF. CDR3 in DNA: TGTGCCAGCAGCTTACAGGGAGATCCCGAGCAGTACTTC.

V is TRBV7-8 and J is TRBJ2-5; TRBD2 aligns across 11 bases. With V trimmed by 5 bases and J by 5 bases, 7 bases remained unmatched. Per the germline V gene, CDR1 is SGHVS and CDR2 is FQNEAQ. The CDR3 loop spans 15 amino acids. CDR3 protein: CASSPSGRLKETQYF. The CDR3 region has the DNA TGTGCCAGCAGCCCTAGCGGGAGGCTCAAGGAGACCCAGTACTTC.

In its sample, this clonotype was seen a few times. The genes are TRBV20-1 and TRBJ2-3, with 10 nucleotides matching TRBD2. The J segment lost 6 bases and the V segment lost 4 bases, leaving 4 bases of the junction unmatched. This CDR3 spans 13 amino acids. Germline CDR1 and CDR2: DFQATT and SNEGSKA (reference sequence). The CDR3 protein is CSATIAGGDTQYF. CDR3 sequence (DNA): TGCAGTGCTACAATAGCGGGAGGTGATACGCAGTATTTT.

This clonotype was observed a single time. The genes are TRBV24-1 and TRBJ2-3; either TRBD1 or TRBD2 may fit D (5 bases each). The ends were cut back, 2 bases at V and 6 bases at J, with 11 bases in the middle. The CDR3 covers 14 residues. Germline lookup yields CDR1 KGHDR and CDR2 SFDVKD. The CDR3 spells CATSDSRGPDTQYF. DNA for the CDR3: TGTGCCACCAGTGATTCACGGGGCCCCGATACGCAGTATTTT.

There are many counts of this clonotype. J is TRBJ2-3 and V is TRBV6-4, with 7 bases that match TRBD2. The CDR3 covers 14 residues. V lost 0 bases, J lost 5 bases, and 2 bases stayed unmatched. The V gene's germline CDR1 is MRHNA and CDR2 SNTAGT. The CDR3 coding sequence is TGTGCCAGCAGTGACTCTGGCGGGGGAGATACGCAGTATTTT. Encoded protein: CASSDSGGGDTQYF.

This rearrangement joins TRBV7-9 to TRBJ1-5, with D maybe TRBD1 (5 bases). The CDR3 extends over 15 amino acids. CDR1 is SEHNR, CDR2 FQNEAQ, per germline (reference sequence). Trimming took 2 bases from V and 5 from J, leaving 13 bases between them. The CDR3 sequence: CASSLFPGSHQPQHF. The CDR3, as DNA: TGTGCCAGCAGCTTATTTCCAGGGTCGCATCAGCCCCAGCATTTT. Full variable domain (outside the CDR3, taken from reference TRBV7-9 and TRBJ1-5): DTGVSQNPRHKITKRGQNVTFRCDPISEHNRLYWYRQTLGQGPEFLTYFQNEAQLEKSRLLSDRFSAERPKGSFSTLEIQRTEQGDSAMYLCASSLFPGSHQPQHFGDGTRLSIL.

In its sample, this clonotype was seen a few times. The V gene is TRBV20-1, the J gene TRBJ2-7, with 8 bases identical to TRBD2. The CDR3 is 13 amino acids. Germline trimming cut 5 bases from V and 7 bases from J; bases unmatched to any gene: 10. Germline lookup yields CDR1 DFQATT and CDR2 SNEGSKA (reference sequence). CDR3 nucleotides: TGCAGTGCTTCGCGGGGGGCAAGAATGGAGCAGTACTTC. Amino acids: CSASRGARMEQYF.

This clonotype was seen more than once but under ten times. The chain uses TRBV3-1 and TRBJ2-1, with 8 bases lining up with TRBD2. The length of the CDR3 is 16 residues. V shed 0 bases, J shed 2 bases, and the junction held 3 bases outside the gene matches. CDR1 LGHDT and CDR2 YNNKEL come from the germline V gene (reference sequence). CDR3 sequence reads: CASSQDHGRAYNEQFF. The CDR3 DNA follows: TGTGCCAGCAGCCAAGATCACGGGAGGGCCTACAATGAGCAGTTCTTC.

This sequence joins TRBV7-9 and TRBJ2-5; 10 bases are a match to TRBD1. Germline CDR1 reads SEHNR; CDR2 reads FQNEAQ (reference sequence). V was pared by 5 bases and J by 4 bases, with 7 bases of the junction left unmatched. The CDR3 spans 15 residues. CDR3 nucleotides: TGTGCCAGCAGCACCGGGACAGGGGTCCCAGAGACCCAGTACTTC. Protein sequence: CASSTGTGVPETQYF.

This clonotype was counted between two and nine times. The chain combines TRBV28 with TRBJ1-4; TRBD1 agrees at 9 bases. J lost 5 bases, V lost 6 bases, and 7 bases had no gene match. Germline assignment: CDR1 MDHEN and CDR2 SYDVKM. CDR3 size: 15 residues. The CDR3 spells CASRTHGTGNEKLFF. CDR3 DNA sequence: TGTGCCAGCAGGACCCACGGGACAGGGAATGAAAAACTGTTTTTT.

This rearrangement joins TRBV6-5 to TRBJ2-3, with D possibly being TRBD2 (6 bases). Germline values: CDR1 MNHEY, CDR2 SVGAGI. This CDR3 is built from 14 residues. Trimming left V 6 bases short and J 0 bases short, with 10 bases between. The CDR3 region is CASRGGVSTDTQYF. The DNA for the CDR3 is TGTGCCAGCAGAGGCGGGGTGAGCACAGATACGCAGTATTTT.

This chain uses TRBV27 with TRBJ1-5; 8 positions agree with TRBD1. The V gene's germline CDR1 is MNHEY and CDR2 SMNVEV (reference sequence). The CDR3 has 14 amino acids. Trimming took 3 bases from V and 7 from J; bases not matched to a gene: 5. DNA for the CDR3: TGTGCCAGCAGTTTCCAGGGGGCTGACCAGCCCCAGCATTTT. Translating it yields CASSFQGADQPQHF.

This chain uses TRBV10-3 with TRBJ2-6; D uncertain. Between the trimmed V and J ends, which lost 2 bases and 2 bases, there was a span of 1 base. Germline V lookup: CDR1 ENHRY, CDR2 SYGVKD. There are 13 residues in the CDR3. In DNA form, the CDR3 reads TGTGCCATCAGTGAGCCTGGGGCCAACGTCCTGACTTTC. This translates into CAISEPGANVLTF.

This clonotype showed up just once. This rearrangement joins TRBV6-2 or TRBV6-3 to TRBJ2-1, with 14 bases that match TRBD2. From germline, CDR1 is MNHEY and CDR2 SVGEGT. The trim removed 7 bases at V and 8 bases at J, leaving 13 bases unmatched. This CDR3 region has 17 residues. CDR3 protein: CASTHPRLAGGIDEQFF. CDR3 bases: TGTGCCAGCACTCACCCCCGACTAGCGGGAGGGATCGATGAGCAGTTCTTC.

This clonotype came up a few times. The rearrangement joins TRBV7-3 to TRBJ2-3; the match to TRBD1 covers 9 bases. Unmatched junction bases numbered 4, after V lost 5 bases and J lost 4 bases. Germline CDR1 reads SGHTA; CDR2 reads FQGTGA. CDR3 length: 14 residues. The CDR3 DNA is TGTGCCAGCAGCGGACAGGGGTGGTCAGATACGCAGTATTTT. Protein product: CASSGQGWSDTQYF.

This clonotype has only a few counts. The chain couples TRBV20-1 to TRBJ1-2; 9 positions match TRBD1. V shed 7 bases and J 5 bases; nucleotides not matched to a gene: 5. Germline V gene data show CDR1 as DFQATT and CDR2 as SNEGSKA (reference sequence). The length of the CDR3 is 12 residues. CDR3 in DNA: TGCAGTGGGACAGGGGTTGGGTATGGCTACACCTTC. Protein: CSGTGVGYGYTF.

The chain combines TRBV7-4 with TRBJ1-5, with a weak D call TRBD1 (5 bases). Trimming left V 0 bases short and J 3 bases short, with 9 bases between. CDR1 SGHVT and CDR2 SQSDAQ come from the germline V gene. The CDR3 spans 15 residues. This chain's CDR3 is CASSLAQGLNQPQHF. The DNA for the CDR3 is TGTGCCAGCAGCTTAGCCCAGGGACTCAATCAGCCCCAGCATTTT.

The chain combines TRBV7-2 with TRBJ2-1, with TRBD2 matching 11 bases. Germline values: CDR1 SGHTA, CDR2 FQGNSA. With 5 bases clipped from V and 6 bases from J, the junction kept 6 bases outside the gene matches. This CDR3 has 15 amino acids. CDR3 coding DNA: TGTGCCAGCAGCCCCCGGACTAGCGGGCGCAATGAGCAGTTCTTC. It specifies CASSPRTSGRNEQFF. Using reference TRBV7-2 and TRBJ2-1 for the parts outside the CDR3, the full variable domain is GAGVSQSPSNKVTEKGKDVELRCDPISGHTALYWYRQSLGQGLEFLIYFQGNSAPDKSGLPSDRFSAERTGGSVSTLTIQRTQQEDSAVYLCASSPRTSGRNEQFFGPGTRLTVL.

The chain recombines TRBV4-1 with TRBJ1-4; 9 positions match TRBD1. Looked up from germline, CDR1 is MGHRA and CDR2 is YSYEKL. V lost 5 bases, J lost 5 bases, and 9 bases stayed unmatched. The CDR3 runs to 16 residues. The CDR3 nucleotides read TGCGCCAGCAGCAACCGGGACAGGGACTCAAATGAAAAACTGTTTTTT. Its translation is CASSNRDRDSNEKLFF.

The chain combines TRBV11-2 with TRBJ2-5; maybe TRBD2 (5 bases). V lost 5 bases to trimming and J lost 1 base, with 11 bases between them. The germline V gene has CDR1 SGHAT and CDR2 FQNNGV. The CDR3 runs 14 residues. The CDR3 region has the DNA TGTGCCAGCAGCCCTCCAGGAGGCCAAGAGACCCAGTACTTC. This codes for CASSPPGGQETQYF.